This record looks at one T cell receptor (beta chain) sequence and its context. Antigen specificity is unknown. These data belong to a study of T cell responses to AZD1222 COVID-19 vaccine. Notes on the study in general: Only 5 to 7 individuals given AZD1222 were seropositive at baseline. Spike-specific TCR breadth rose after two AZD1222 doses, and depth rose as well. Donors were largely white British and mainly female; clonal diversity was possibly underestimated.

The assay was immunoSEQ multiplex PCR, and TCRdb's table has in-frame clones only and misses some. The table lists 120,000 or so clones, 90% of them singletons. Trimming removed 3 bases at V and 0 bases at J, with 12 bases between. The CDR3 has 15 residues. CDR1 is MDHEN and CDR2 is SYDVKM in the germline V gene. V is TRBV28 and J is TRBJ2-7, with D hard to call. The TCR was taken from an adult in good health. Sequences were derived from peripheral blood, sampled on day 0 of MenACWY control vaccination. In DNA form, the CDR3 reads TGTGCCAGCAGTTTCCCGCGACAAGCCTCCTACGAGCAGTACTTC. Amino acid sequence: CASSFPRQASYEQYF.